This T cell receptor (beta chain) was captured in a study of blood T cell repertoires in COVID-19. Study overall: T cells, B-cell-depleted T cells, or PBMCs provided the cDNA or gDNA that served as material.

This clone was detected a few times. Data came from immunoSEQ multiplex PCR; TCRdb stores just in-frame clones and leaves some out. The sample comprises more than 100,000 clones, less than 90% of which are singletons, and roughly 6% rests with the top ten. Germline CDR1 and CDR2: SNHLY and FYNNEI. V lost 5 bases and J lost 8, with 15 bases in between. The CDR3 consists of 13 residues. The chain has TRBV2 and TRBJ1-2, with D tentatively TRBD1 (6 bases). This sequence originates from a human donor in a cohort sampled during active COVID-19. The sample comprised peripheral blood. The CDR3 sequence: CASSKTGRGGYTF. Written as DNA, the CDR3 is TGTGCCAGCAGTAAAACAGGGAGAGGAGGCTACACCTTC.